The 25 T cell receptor beta chains below come from one sample, sequenced in a study of technical replicates of blood from several donors. The method was immunoSEQ multiplex PCR; TCRdb's version includes in-frame clones alone and lacks a portion of them. The sample holds more than 65,000 clones, 95% to 97% seen once. Specimen: T cells isolated from PBMCs. The receptors stem from a human donor in good health.

The rearrangement links TRBV19 to TRBJ2-1; 9 bases fit TRBD2. Germline V CDR1 and CDR2: LNHDA, SQIVND (reference sequence). Losses at the gene ends were 7 bases for V and 8 bases for J; bases not matched to a gene: 12. The CDR3 sequence is 15 residues long. The CDR3 loop reads CASTSGGSGRYEQFF. The CDR3 DNA reads TGTGCCAGTACCTCGGGTGGTAGCGGGAGATATGAGCAGTTCTTC. The whole variable domain, remainder taken from reference TRBV19 and TRBJ2-1, is DGGITQSPKYLFRKEGQNVTLSCEQNLNHDAMYWYRQDPGQGLRLIYYSQIVNDFQKGDIAEGYSVSREKKESFPLTVTSAQKNPTAFYLCASTSGGSGRYEQFFGPGTRLTVL.

CDR3 DNA sequence: TGTGCCAGCAGCCCGTCCGGGACTAGCGGGAGGGTGAGCTCCTACGAGCAGTACTTC. As protein: CASSPSGTSGRVSSYEQYF. The chain uses TRBV4-2 and TRBJ2-7, with 16 bases aligning to TRBD2. The CDR3 covers 19 residues. The germline CDR1 and CDR2 sequences are LGHNA and YNFKEQ. Trimming took 4 bases from V and 0 from J; bases not matched to a gene: 9.

This chain joins TRBV29-1 and TRBJ2-1, with 11 nucleotides matching TRBD1. The germline gives CDR1 SQVTM, CDR2 ANQGSEA. V dropped 5 bases and J dropped 6; count of bases not matched to a gene: 6. The CDR3 runs to 14 residues. The CDR3 is CSVSTGTGGNEQFF. The CDR3 nucleotides are TGCAGCGTTTCTACCGGGACAGGGGGCAATGAGCAGTTCTTC.

The V call is TRBV27, the J call TRBJ1-1; D perhaps matches TRBD1 (6 bases). The germline gives CDR1 MNHEY, CDR2 SMNVEV (reference sequence). V gave up 4 bases and J gave up 8 bases, with 14 bases separating them. The CDR3 extends over 13 amino acids. The CDR3 DNA sequence: TGTGCCAGCAGTTGGGGGGGGCCCTGGGAAGCTTTCTTT. Residues: CASSWGGPWEAFF.

The chain is built from TRBV29-1 and TRBJ1-1, with TRBD1 as a possible D gene (6 bases). The V and J ends lost 7 bases and 1 base respectively, with 13 bases between them. The CDR3 is 13 residues long. The V gene's germline CDR1 is SQVTM and CDR2 ANQGSEA. This CDR3 is CSGAGASNTEAFF. In DNA form, the CDR3 reads TGCAGCGGCGCAGGGGCGTCGAACACTGAAGCTTTCTTT.

V gene TRBV6-4 combines with J gene TRBJ2-7, with TRBD1 matching 8 bases. The germline CDR1 and CDR2 sequences are MRHNA and SNTAGT. V dropped 4 bases and J dropped 3; count of bases not matched to a gene: 17. The CDR3 sequence is 18 residues long. The CDR3 coding sequence is TGTGCCAGCAGTGTTTATTCCCCAGGGGGCGAGGGGTTCTACGAGCAGTACTTC. This codes for CASSVYSPGGEGFYEQYF.

The chain's CDR3 is CASSLDGESNQPQHF. CDR3 nucleotide sequence: TGCGCCAGCAGCTTGGATGGGGAGAGCAATCAGCCCCAGCATTTT. V is TRBV5-1 and J is TRBJ1-5; no clear D. The CDR3 contains 15 residues. The V gene's germline CDR1 is SGHRS and CDR2 YFSETQ. The V gene lost 0 bases and the J gene lost 1 base, with 8 bases spanning the gap.

The chain joins TRBV30 to TRBJ2-5; no reliable D call. V was shortened by 1 base and J by 4 bases, with 7 bases between the two germline ends. This CDR3 region has 12 residues. Germline CDR1 is GTSNPN and CDR2 is SVGIG (reference sequence). CDR3 in DNA: TGTGCCTGGAGTGGACTGACAGAGACCCAGTACTTC. It specifies CAWSGLTETQYF.

This rearrangement joins TRBV10-3 to TRBJ2-5, with 7 bases identical to TRBD2. Germline CDR1 reads ENHRY; CDR2 reads SYGVKD. V shed 3 bases and J 2 bases; nucleotides not matched to a gene: 0. This CDR3 is 13 amino acids long. The CDR3, as DNA: TGTGCCATCAGTGAAGCGGGGCAAGAGACCCAGTACTTC. Protein product: CAISEAGQETQYF.

The chain has TRBV6-6 and TRBJ2-7, with D perhaps matching TRBD2 (6 bases). V lost 6 bases and J 3 bases, leaving 12 bases between the germline ends. Germline V gene lookup returns CDR1 MNHNY and CDR2 SVGAGI (reference sequence). This CDR3 has 13 residues. The CDR3 protein is CASSPSGRYEQYF. The CDR3 DNA sequence: TGTGCCAGCAGCCCCAGCGGGCGCTACGAGCAGTACTTC.

This rearrangement joins TRBV6-5 to TRBJ2-5, with 7 bases fitting TRBD1. The germline gives CDR1 MNHEY, CDR2 SVGAGI. V was pared by 4 bases and J by 2 bases, with 4 bases of the junction left unmatched. CDR3 length equals 14 residues. As DNA, the CDR3 is TGTGCCAGCAGTTTTGGGACAGATCAAGAGACCCAGTACTTC. Encoded protein: CASSFGTDQETQYF.

V and J are TRBV10-1 and TRBJ2-7; the D gene is possibly TRBD2 (5 bases). The CDR3 has 16 residues. Germline V gives CDR1 WNHNN, CDR2 SYGVQD (reference sequence). Trimming left V 0 bases short and J 2 bases short, with 14 bases between. DNA for the CDR3: TGCGCCAGCAGTGAGTCGCCTGACTATCTGGCCTACGAGCAGTACTTC. This translates into CASSESPDYLAYEQYF.

The chain carries TRBV21-1 and TRBJ2-7; TRBD2 is the table's D call and was not checked against the DNA. TRBV21-1 constitutes a pseudogene. The CDR3 spans 14 residues. For the CDR3, the DNA is TGTGCCAGGCCAACTAGCGGGAGTCAGTACGAGCAGTACTTC. This gives the protein CARPTSGSQYEQYF.

J is TRBJ1-3 and V is TRBV9; no definite D call. V was cut by 4 bases and J by 1 base, with 12 bases left in between. This CDR3 region has 15 residues. Germline values: CDR1 SGDLS, CDR2 YYNGEE. CDR3 sequence reads: CASSPVSGSGNTIYF. For the CDR3, the DNA is TGTGCCAGCAGCCCTGTTTCGGGATCTGGAAACACCATATATTTT.

The V call is TRBV4-3, the J call TRBJ1-1; D not resolved. V lost 0 bases and J 1 base, leaving 6 bases between the germline ends. Germline V gives CDR1 LGHNA, CDR2 YSLEER. The CDR3 covers 14 residues. CDR3 sequence: CASSQDRGNTEAFF. CDR3 nucleotides: TGCGCCAGCAGCCAAGATCGAGGGAACACTGAAGCTTTCTTT.

The rearrangement joins TRBV6-1 to TRBJ2-7; D possibly corresponds to TRBD2 (6 bases). The CDR3 is 15 residues long. The germline V gene has CDR1 MNHNS and CDR2 SASEGT. V lost 6 bases, J lost 2 bases, and 17 bases lay in between. DNA for the CDR3: TGTGCCAGCAGGGGGACGGGGACTCAACCCTACGAGCAGTACTTC. It translates to CASRGTGTQPYEQYF.

This clone was seen only once. The chain recombines TRBV7-7 with TRBJ2-2; 8 bases line up with TRBD1. Germline CDR1 and CDR2: SSHAT and FNYEAQ (reference sequence). CDR3 length: 18 residues. V shed 5 bases and J 4 bases; nucleotides not matched to a gene: 15. The CDR3 protein is CASSRFDPRTGSTGELFF. For the CDR3, the DNA is TGTGCCAGCAGCCGATTCGACCCGAGGACAGGGTCCACCGGGGAGCTGTTTTTT.

The J gene is TRBJ1-1, the V gene TRBV2; a weak D match, TRBD1 (5 bases). The CDR3 runs to 15 residues. Trimming took off 2 bases at V and 6 bases at J, with 16 bases between the two ends. Germline values: CDR1 SNHLY, CDR2 FYNNEI. The CDR3 spells CASSERPGQPAEAFF. The CDR3 DNA reads TGTGCCAGCAGTGAACGTCCCGGACAACCGGCTGAAGCTTTCTTT.

CDR3 loop: CSADLGQGYEQYF. The CDR3 nucleotides are TGCAGCGCTGACCTGGGACAGGGATACGAGCAGTACTTC. The rearrangement links TRBV29-1 to TRBJ2-7; 9 bases are shared with TRBD1. CDR1 and CDR2 (germline): SQVTM, ANQGSEA. V shed 7 bases and J 4 bases; nucleotides not matched to a gene: 8. This CDR3 is 13 amino acids long.

This chain's CDR3 is CASSRGLAPYNEQFF. The CDR3 coding sequence is TGTGCCAGCTCACGGGGACTAGCGCCATACAATGAGCAGTTCTTC. This chain links TRBV18 with TRBJ2-1, with 10 bases identical to TRBD2. The CDR3 runs 15 residues. V dropped 4 bases and J dropped 4; count of bases not matched to a gene: 4. Germline V gene lookup returns CDR1 KGHSH and CDR2 LQKENI.

The rearrangement uses TRBV10-2 and TRBJ1-1, with 7 bases lining up with TRBD1. Germline CDR1 is WSHSY and CDR2 is SAAADI. With V trimmed by 4 bases and J by 4 bases, 6 bases remained unmatched. The CDR3 length is 14 residues. This CDR3 is CASSVDRVFTEAFF. The CDR3 coding sequence is TGCGCCAGCAGTGTTGACAGGGTCTTCACTGAAGCTTTCTTT.

V is TRBV28 and J is TRBJ1-2; D might be TRBD1 (5 bases). CDR1 is MDHEN, CDR2 SYDVKM, per germline. The CDR3 spans 13 residues. V dropped 8 bases and J dropped 4 bases, with 14 bases sitting between them. CDR3 in amino acids: CASGPGLLYGYTF. The CDR3 DNA follows: TGTGCCAGCGGGCCGGGACTGCTCTATGGCTACACCTTC.

V is TRBV6-6 and J is TRBJ1-1; TRBD1 agrees at 9 bases. The CDR3 runs to 13 residues. Trimming removed 6 bases from V and 5 bases from J; junction bases left unmatched: 4. The V gene's germline CDR1 is MNHNY and CDR2 SVGAGI (reference sequence). CDR3 sequence reads: CASRGQGETEAFF. CDR3 DNA sequence: TGTGCCAGCAGGGGACAGGGCGAAACTGAAGCTTTCTTT.

The chain carries TRBV2 and TRBJ2-3; 8 nucleotides align to TRBD2. The CDR3 sequence is 13 residues long. Germline CDR1 is SNHLY and CDR2 is FYNNEI. V dropped 8 bases and J dropped 3; count of bases not matched to a gene: 4. CDR3 residues: CASPGLGTDTQYF. In DNA form, the CDR3 reads TGTGCCAGCCCGGGACTAGGTACAGATACGCAGTATTTT. Using reference TRBV2 and TRBJ2-3 for the parts outside the CDR3, the full variable domain is EPEVTQTPSHQVTQMGQEVILRCVPISNHLYFYWYRQILGQKVEFLVSFYNNEISEKSEIFDDQFSVERPDGSNFTLKIRSTKLEDSAMYFCASPGLGTDTQYFGPGTRLTVL.

This chain uses TRBV18 with TRBJ1-5, with D possibly being TRBD1 (5 bases). The CDR3 is 16 residues long. Germline CDR1 KGHSH, CDR2 LQKENI. Trimming pared 2 bases from V and 2 bases from J, leaving 13 bases between. CDR3 residues: CASSPGRAGGNQPQHF. DNA of the CDR3: TGTGCCAGCTCACCAGGCAGGGCTGGGGGCAATCAGCCCCAGCATTTT.